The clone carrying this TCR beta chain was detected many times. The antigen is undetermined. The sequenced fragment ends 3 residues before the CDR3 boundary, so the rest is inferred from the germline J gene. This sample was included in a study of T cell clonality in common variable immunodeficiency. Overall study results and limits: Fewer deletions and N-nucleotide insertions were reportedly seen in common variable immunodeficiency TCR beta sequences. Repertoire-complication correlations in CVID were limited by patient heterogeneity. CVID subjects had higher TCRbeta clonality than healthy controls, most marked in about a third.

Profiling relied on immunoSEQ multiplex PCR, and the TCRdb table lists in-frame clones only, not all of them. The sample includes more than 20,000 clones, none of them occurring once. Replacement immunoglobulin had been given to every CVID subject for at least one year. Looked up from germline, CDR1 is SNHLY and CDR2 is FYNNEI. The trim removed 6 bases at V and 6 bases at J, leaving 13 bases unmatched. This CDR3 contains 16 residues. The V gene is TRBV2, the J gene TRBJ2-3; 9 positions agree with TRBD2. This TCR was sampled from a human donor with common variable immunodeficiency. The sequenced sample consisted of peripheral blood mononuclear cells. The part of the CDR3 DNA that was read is TGTGCCAGCAGGACCGGGACTAGCCAAGGGGCGGATACG. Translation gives CASRTGTSQGADT. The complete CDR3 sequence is CASRTGTSQGADTQYF. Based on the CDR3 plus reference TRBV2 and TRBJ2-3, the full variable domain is EPEVTQTPSHQVTQMGQEVILRCVPISNHLYFYWYRQILGQKVEFLVSFYNNEISEKSEIFDDQFSVERPDGSNFTLKIRSTKLEDSAMYFCASRTGTSQGADTQYFGPGTRLTVL.